What follows are 21 T cell receptor beta chains derived from one specimen sequenced in a study of shared clonotypes between healthy human individuals. Sequencing was performed with immunoSEQ multiplex PCR; in TCRdb, only in-frame clones are kept and a portion is missing. The data show millions of clones, with about 95% seen just once and 0.85% to 1.3% held by the top ten. The naive CD8 population came from CD45RO-negative cells selected for CCR7, without terminally differentiated effector memory CD45RA+ cells. Sequencing was performed on naive CD8+ T cells sorted from blood. Receptor source: a man between 18 and 29 years old in good health.

Turning to this clone: Other DNA sequences in this sample translate to the same CDR3. V gene TRBV27 combines with J gene TRBJ1-4, with a possible D match to TRBD1 (6 bases). Germline loops: CDR1 MNHEY, CDR2 SMNVEV (reference sequence). The CDR3 is 14 residues long. V dropped 2 bases and J dropped 7 bases, with 11 bases sitting between them. The CDR3 reads CASSLAGAGEKLFF. In DNA form, the CDR3 reads TGTGCCAGCAGTTTAGCAGGGGCCGGTGAAAAACTGTTTTTT.

The chain is built from TRBV11-2 and TRBJ1-3; D unresolved. V was cut by 2 bases and J by 8 bases, with 10 bases left in between. Germline V gene sequence: CDR1 SGHAT, CDR2 FQNNGV. This CDR3 has 13 residues. The CDR3 region has the DNA TGTGCCAGCAGCTTATGGACGACGGACACCATATATTTT. Its translation is CASSLWTTDTIYF. The whole variable domain, remainder taken from reference TRBV11-2 and TRBJ1-3, is EAGVAQSPRYKIIEKRQSVAFWCNPISGHATLYWYQQILGQGPKLLIQFQNNGVVDDSQLPKDRFSAERLKGVDSTLKIQPAKLEDSAVYLCASSLWTTDTIYFGEGSWLTVV.

This chain links TRBV10-3 with TRBJ1-2; tentative D call: TRBD1 (6 bases). The CDR3 is made up of 15 amino acids. Germline V lookup: CDR1 ENHRY, CDR2 SYGVKD. The ends were cut back, 2 bases at V and 7 bases at J, with 17 bases in the middle. CDR3 loop: CAISETHRVNLGYTF. The CDR3 bases are TGTGCCATCAGTGAGACCCACAGGGTAAATCTTGGCTACACCTTC.

The chain has TRBV7-6 and TRBJ2-7, with TRBD2 identical over 7 bases. The V segment lost 5 bases and the J segment 2 bases; nucleotides outside the gene matches: 12. Germline CDR1 SGHVS, CDR2 FNYEAQ. This CDR3 comprises 16 residues. Written as DNA, the CDR3 is TGTGCCAGCAGCCTCAATAGCGGGTCCTTCACCTACGAGCAGTACTTC. Its protein product is CASSLNSGSFTYEQYF.

The chain joins TRBV5-1 to TRBJ2-3, with 7 positions matching TRBD1. The CDR3 spans 16 residues. Germline V CDR1 and CDR2: SGHRS, YFSETQ. V trimming: 4 bases; J trimming: 0 bases; junction bases outside the gene matches: 8. The DNA for the CDR3 is TGCGCCAGCAGCCCCCAGGGACAGCTAAGCACAGATACGCAGTATTTT. This sequence encodes CASSPQGQLSTDTQYF. Supplemented by reference TRBV5-1 and TRBJ2-3, the full variable domain reads KAGVTQTPRYLIKTRGQQVTLSCSPISGHRSVSWYQQTPGQGLQFLFEYFSETQRNKGNFPGRFSGRQFSNSRSEMNVSTLELGDSALYLCASSPQGQLSTDTQYFGPGTRLTVL.

The chain employs TRBV5-1 and TRBJ2-2; TRBD2 agrees at 7 bases. The CDR3 runs to 17 residues. V shed 4 bases and J 3 bases; nucleotides not matched to a gene: 12. The germline CDR1 and CDR2 sequences are SGHRS and YFSETQ. CDR3 DNA sequence: TGCGCCAGCAGCCAGCCAGGGCTAGCGGCCGACACCGGGGAGCTGTTTTTT. This encodes CASSQPGLAADTGELFF.

The V gene is TRBV28, the J gene TRBJ2-1, with 8 bases aligning to TRBD1. The CDR3 spans 14 residues. V gave up 8 bases and J gave up 5 bases; unmatched junction bases: 8. Germline V CDR1 and CDR2: MDHEN, SYDVKM. The CDR3 reads CASSRQGLHNEQFF. The CDR3, as DNA: TGTGCCAGCTCCCGACAGGGGCTCCACAATGAGCAGTTCTTC.

This clone has just one count. The chain is built from TRBV30 and TRBJ1-5; 7 bases line up with TRBD1. The germline V gene encodes CDR1 GTSNPN and CDR2 SVGIG (reference sequence). After removal of 3 bases from V and 13 bases from J, the junction contained 9 bases not matched to a gene. This CDR3 comprises 12 residues. The CDR3 nucleotides are TGTGCCTGGAGCGCTGCAGGGGGTATACAGCATTTT. Translating it yields CAWSAAGGIQHF.

The chain has TRBV5-6 and TRBJ2-1; D could derive from TRBD1 or TRBD2 (5 bases each). The CDR3 runs to 14 residues. Germline V lookup: CDR1 SGHDT, CDR2 YYEEEE. V gave up 6 bases and J gave up 1 base, with 11 bases separating them. As DNA, the CDR3 is TGTGCCAGCACTTTCGGGGCTTCCTACAATGAGCAGTTCTTC. Translated, it gives CASTFGASYNEQFF. Full variable domain (remainder filled in from reference TRBV5-6 and TRBJ2-1): DAGVTQSPTHLIKTRGQQVTLRCSPKSGHDTVSWYQQALGQGPQFIFQYYEEEERQRGNFPDRFSGHQFPNYSSELNVNALLLGDSALYLCASTFGASYNEQFFGPGTRLTVL.

About this clone: Other DNA sequences from this sample encode an identical CDR3 as well. For the CDR3, the DNA is TGTGCCAGCAGCCCAACAGGGTACCAAGAGACCCAGTACTTC. Protein: CASSPTGYQETQYF. The gene calls are TRBV6-5 and TRBJ2-5, with D possibly being TRBD1 (6 bases). There are 14 residues in the CDR3. Between the trimmed V and J ends, which lost 6 bases and 0 bases, there was a span of 11 bases. CDR1 is MNHEY, CDR2 SVGAGI, per germline.

The chain is built from TRBV10-2 and TRBJ1-3; D is unclear. V dropped 3 bases and J dropped 0 bases, with 15 bases sitting between them. Germline assignment: CDR1 WSHSY and CDR2 SAAADI. This CDR3 is built from 17 residues. The CDR3 region is CASSEYNLWGSGNTIYF. The CDR3 DNA sequence: TGCGCCAGCAGTGAATATAACCTTTGGGGCTCTGGAAACACCATATATTTT.

The chain combines TRBV5-6 with TRBJ1-1; D remains ambiguous. Trimming took 4 bases from V and 2 from J, leaving 18 bases between them. CDR1 SGHDT and CDR2 YYEEEE come from the germline V gene. The length of the CDR3 is 16 residues. The chain's CDR3 is CASSPVSMDENTEAFF. The CDR3 region has the DNA TGTGCCAGCAGCCCCGTCTCCATGGACGAAAACACTGAAGCTTTCTTT.

The table lists this clone with a count of one. Other nucleotide sequences from this sample produce the same CDR3. This chain links TRBV9 with TRBJ2-1; D perhaps matches TRBD2 (7 bases). The germline CDR1 and CDR2 sequences are SGDLS and YYNGEE. The ends were cut back, 3 bases at V and 2 bases at J, with 12 bases in the middle. This CDR3 is built from 15 residues. CDR3 residues: CASSEGGLAYNEQFF. Here the CDR3 DNA reads TGTGCCAGCAGCGAGGGGGGGCTAGCCTACAATGAGCAGTTCTTC. The full variable domain, completed using reference TRBV9 and TRBJ2-1, is DSGVTQTPKHLITATGQRVTLRCSPRSGDLSVYWYQQSLDQGLQFLIQYYNGEERAKGNILERFSAQQFPDLHSELNLSSLELGDSALYFCASSEGGLAYNEQFFGPGTRLTVL.

The table lists this clone with a few counts. The rearrangement uses TRBV9 and TRBJ2-1; 12 bases align to TRBD2. CDR1 is SGDLS, CDR2 YYNGEE, per germline. This CDR3 has 15 amino acids. Trimming took 3 bases from V and 8 from J; bases not matched to a gene: 6. Here the CDR3 reads CASSDLAGGPYEQFF. The CDR3 DNA reads TGTGCCAGCAGCGATCTAGCGGGGGGGCCTTATGAGCAGTTCTTC.

The table lists this clone with a count of one. The chain employs TRBV29-1 and TRBJ1-2, with 7 bases that match TRBD1. The CDR3 runs to 15 residues. Per germline, CDR1 SQVTM and CDR2 ANQGSEA. Unmatched junction bases numbered 7, after V lost 0 bases and J lost 3 bases. CDR3 in DNA: TGCAGCGTTGAAGACCGGGACAGATCAGACTATGGCTACACCTTC. Protein sequence: CSVEDRDRSDYGYTF. Variable domain in full (rest from reference TRBV29-1 and TRBJ1-2): SAVISQKPSRDICQRGTSLTIQCQVDSQVTMMFWYRQQPGQSLTLIATANQGSEATYESGFVIDKFPISRPNLTFSTLTVSNMSPEDSSIYLCSVEDRDRSDYGYTFGSGTRLTVV.

The V call is TRBV10-3, the J call TRBJ1-1, with a weak D call TRBD1 (6 bases). The CDR3 loop spans 12 amino acids. V was cut by 2 bases and J by 8 bases, with 9 bases left in between. The germline V gene has CDR1 ENHRY and CDR2 SYGVKD. This CDR3 is CAISETDREAFF. In nucleotides, the CDR3 is TGTGCCATCAGTGAGACAGACAGGGAAGCTTTCTTT.

This rearrangement joins TRBV6-1 to TRBJ1-2; D call uncertain. The CDR3 is made up of 14 amino acids. V was pared by 4 bases and J by 4 bases, with 13 bases between. The germline V gene encodes CDR1 MNHNS and CDR2 SASEGT. CDR3 bases: TGTGCCAGCAGTGGCGGACGGCACGGCTATGGCTACACCTTC. It translates to CASSGGRHGYGYTF.

V usage is TRBV4-3 and J usage is TRBJ2-3; 8 nucleotides match TRBD2. V dropped 0 bases and J dropped 5; count of bases not matched to a gene: 7. Germline V gene sequence: CDR1 LGHNA, CDR2 YSLEER. This CDR3 contains 16 residues. DNA of the CDR3: TGCGCCAGCAGCCAAGACGAGCGGGAGTCGGTAGATACGCAGTATTTT. Translating it yields CASSQDERESVDTQYF.

The V call is TRBV2, the J call TRBJ1-6; TRBD1 might be the D (5 bases). V shed 6 bases and J shed 4 bases, with 22 bases lying between them. This CDR3 spans 18 amino acids. Germline-derived CDR1 and CDR2 are SNHLY and FYNNEI. CDR3 residues: CASSTDEGLDAYNSPLHF. The CDR3, as DNA: TGTGCCAGCAGCACCGATGAGGGGCTGGACGCGTATAATTCACCCCTCCACTTT.

This chain connects TRBV30 to TRBJ2-5, with TRBD2 matching over 13 bases. CDR1 is GTSNPN and CDR2 is SVGIG in the germline V gene (reference sequence). The V segment lost 0 bases and the J segment 5 bases; nucleotides outside the gene matches: 9. This CDR3 comprises 17 residues. In DNA form, the CDR3 reads TGTGCCTGGAGTGTTACCCGGACTAGCGGGAGTCACGAGACCCAGTACTTC. It encodes CAWSVTRTSGSHETQYF.

This clone was observed a single time. The chain joins TRBV9 to TRBJ2-7, with D perhaps TRBD2 (6 bases). Trimming took 3 bases from V and 2 from J, leaving 18 bases between them. CDR1 is SGDLS and CDR2 is YYNGEE in the germline V gene. CDR3 size: 16 residues. The CDR3 loop reads CASSDGASVGPYEQYF. CDR3 nucleotide sequence: TGTGCCAGCAGCGATGGGGCTAGCGTGGGGCCCTACGAGCAGTACTTC.